This T cell receptor beta chain was profiled in a study of monozygotic twins with inflammatory bowel disease. On this clonotype: Its antigen is not identified.

Template-switch reactions added UMIs with a 6-nucleotide sample barcode. TCRdb reprocessed the 5' RACE reads, keeping one entry per CDR3 protein, no DNA. This sample's table has 350,000 to 550,000 distinct CDR3 sequences. Overall study results and limits: IBD patients showed reduced TCRbeta diversity (inverse Simpson) versus healthy co-twins.

This CDR3 contains 13 residues. Germline V CDR1 and CDR2: SNHLY, FYNNEI. What was sequenced was blood. The V gene is TRBV2, the J gene TRBJ2-1; TCRdb picks TRBD2, but there is no DNA to check that call. This clonotype was obtained from a human donor with ulcerative colitis or Crohn's disease, or a healthy co-twin of an affected twin (not recorded which). CDR3 region: CASTLTSYNEQFF.